Shown below are 23 T cell receptor beta chains from a single sample sequenced in a study of shared T cell receptors in the human thymus. The table came from immunoSEQ multiplex PCR; TCRdb's copy has only in-frame clones and leaves some out. The sample lists about 500,000 clones, approximately 80% occurring once. Another study also made use of these data, one on human thymus T cells.

Material for sequencing was thymocytes. These receptors all stem from a boy under three years old with a congenital heart defect.

The chain carries TRBV7-2 and TRBJ2-7; TRBD1 might be the D (5 bases). Germline loops: CDR1 SGHTA, CDR2 FQGNSA. Trimming pared 3 bases from V and 2 bases from J, leaving 14 bases between. The CDR3 length is 15 residues. CDR3 nucleotide sequence: TGTGCCAGCAGCTTGGGGCCGGACCGCCCCTACGAGCAGTACTTC. It specifies CASSLGPDRPYEQYF.

The CDR3 DNA reads as TGTGCCATCAGTGAGACTCGCTCCTACGAGCAGTACTTC. Its protein product is CAISETRSYEQYF. The chain uses TRBV10-3 and TRBJ2-7; D not certain. This CDR3 is built from 13 residues. The germline V gene encodes CDR1 ENHRY and CDR2 SYGVKD. Trimming left V 2 bases short and J 0 bases short, with 5 bases between.

The chain has TRBV6-6 and TRBJ1-1; D might be TRBD1 (5 bases). Germline V gives CDR1 MNHNY, CDR2 SVGAGI (reference sequence). Trimming took off 2 bases at V and 0 bases at J, with 13 bases between the two ends. The CDR3 has 16 amino acids. The CDR3 bases are TGTGCCAGCAGTTACCTAGTGGAGGGGATGAACACTGAAGCTTTCTTT. Encoded protein: CASSYLVEGMNTEAFF.

The gene calls are TRBV10-3 and TRBJ2-7; 9 positions agree with TRBD1. CDR3 length: 20 residues. Germline lookup yields CDR1 ENHRY and CDR2 SYGVKD. V lost 4 bases to trimming and J lost 0 bases; unmatched junction nucleotides: 19. The CDR3 loop reads CAISVVRQGGLTSSSYEQYF. The DNA of the CDR3 is TGTGCCATCAGTGTCGTGCGACAGGGGGGACTCACATCGAGCTCCTACGAGCAGTACTTC.

Regarding this clone: The sample contains more than one DNA sequence encoding this CDR3. The chain carries TRBV30 and TRBJ2-1; D gene uncertain. The CDR3 loop spans 13 amino acids. Trimming removed 0 bases from V and 4 bases from J, with 7 bases in between. The germline V gene has CDR1 GTSNPN and CDR2 SVGIG (reference sequence). The CDR3 is CAWSVPGYNEQFF. The CDR3 DNA follows: TGTGCCTGGAGTGTACCCGGGTACAATGAGCAGTTCTTC.

V usage is TRBV18 and J usage is TRBJ1-2; D remains unclear. The germline V gene encodes CDR1 KGHSH and CDR2 LQKENI. The CDR3 spans 14 residues. Trimming cost V 0 bases and J 4 bases, with 9 bases left between them. CDR3 DNA: TGTGCCAGCTCACCACCTAGACTGGTCTATGGCTACACCTTC. It encodes CASSPPRLVYGYTF.

This clone occurred a few times. The chain couples TRBV4-1 to TRBJ2-7; D possibly corresponds to TRBD2 (5 bases). This CDR3 comprises 15 residues. Trimming cost V 0 bases and J 3 bases, with 12 bases left between them. CDR1 and CDR2 from the germline V gene are MGHRA and YSYEKL. The CDR3 protein is CASSQDPGDYYEQYF. In DNA form, the CDR3 reads TGCGCCAGCAGCCAAGATCCAGGAGACTACTACGAGCAGTACTTC.

This clone showed up just a few times. The genes are TRBV5-4 and TRBJ2-7, with 11 bases that match TRBD1. V trimming: 3 bases; J trimming: 4 bases; junction bases outside the gene matches: 9. This CDR3 spans 16 amino acids. Germline lookup yields CDR1 SGHNT and CDR2 YYREEE (reference sequence). CDR3 in DNA: TGTGCCAGCAGCTGGGGACCCGGGACAGGGGGTTACGAGCAGTACTTC. Amino acid sequence: CASSWGPGTGGYEQYF.

The chain employs TRBV11-2 and TRBJ2-2; a weak D match, TRBD2 (6 bases). The CDR3 has 19 residues. The germline V and J ends were trimmed by 2 bases and 0 bases, with 19 bases remaining between them. From germline, CDR1 is SGHAT and CDR2 FQNNGV. The CDR3 DNA follows: TGTGCCAGCAGCTTATATCCCTTTAGGTCGGGAGCGAACACCGGGGAGCTGTTTTTT. Protein sequence: CASSLYPFRSGANTGELFF.

V gene TRBV4-1 combines with J gene TRBJ2-7, with 10 positions matching TRBD2. CDR1 and CDR2 from the germline V gene are MGHRA and YSYEKL. V lost 0 bases to trimming and J lost 5 bases; unmatched junction nucleotides: 7. The CDR3 contains 16 residues. CDR3 coding DNA: TGCGCCAGCAGCCAAGACCCTAGCGGGAGTCTCCACGAGCAGTACTTC. Translation: CASSQDPSGSLHEQYF.

This chain connects TRBV11-2 to TRBJ2-7; D is possibly TRBD2 (5 bases). CDR1 and CDR2 from the germline V gene are SGHAT and FQNNGV. Trimming took off 5 bases at V and 5 bases at J, with 13 bases between the two ends. The CDR3 is made up of 13 amino acids. CDR3 residues: CASSPGWGDEQYF. In nucleotides, the CDR3 is TGTGCCAGCAGCCCCGGGTGGGGAGACGAGCAGTACTTC. Combining the CDR3 with reference TRBV11-2 and TRBJ2-7 gives the whole variable domain EAGVAQSPRYKIIEKRQSVAFWCNPISGHATLYWYQQILGQGPKLLIQFQNNGVVDDSQLPKDRFSAERLKGVDSTLKIQPAKLEDSAVYLCASSPGWGDEQYFGPGTRLTVT.

V is TRBV28 and J is TRBJ2-5; tentative D call: TRBD2 (5 bases). The end of the DNA aligns better with TRBJ2-7, so the J call may be wrong. CDR3 length: 13 amino acids. CDR1 and CDR2 (germline): MDHEN, SYDVKM. The CDR3 spells CASAGQNSYEQYF. The CDR3 region has the DNA TGTGCCAGTGCGGGCCAAAACTCCTACGAGCAGTACTTC.

The V gene is TRBV29-1, the J gene TRBJ2-5; D call uncertain. CDR1 SQVTM and CDR2 ANQGSEA come from the germline V gene. This CDR3 spans 11 amino acids. The ends were cut back, 8 bases at V and 2 bases at J, with 9 bases in the middle. CDR3 residues: CSPRWQETQYF. Written as DNA, the CDR3 is TGCAGCCCTAGGTGGCAAGAGACCCAGTACTTC.

The chain combines TRBV12-5 with TRBJ2-3, with 8 bases that match TRBD2. This CDR3 region has 14 residues. Trimming took 5 bases from V and 3 from J; bases not matched to a gene: 4. The germline V gene has CDR1 LGHNT and CDR2 FRNRAP. The CDR3 is CASGPTSGTDTQYF. The CDR3 DNA reads as TGTGCTAGTGGTCCCACTAGCGGTACAGATACGCAGTATTTT.

The V call is TRBV19, the J call TRBJ2-2; 13 bases align to TRBD2. CDR1 LNHDA and CDR2 SQIVND come from the germline V gene (reference sequence). This CDR3 has 18 amino acids. V shed 8 bases, J shed 0 bases, and the junction held 9 bases outside the gene matches. The CDR3 nucleotides read TGTGCCAGTGGTGGGACTAGCGGGAAAGAAACGAACACCGGGGAGCTGTTTTTT. Protein sequence: CASGGTSGKETNTGELFF.

The rearrangement links TRBV4-2 to TRBJ2-7; tentatively, D is TRBD1 (6 bases). The CDR3 consists of 15 residues. Trimming took off 0 bases at V and 4 bases at J, with 13 bases between the two ends. Germline lookup yields CDR1 LGHNA and CDR2 YNFKEQ. CDR3 DNA sequence: TGTGCCAGCAGCCAAGATCTTGGCAGGGGATACGAGCAGTACTTC. As protein: CASSQDLGRGYEQYF.

The chain links TRBV28 to TRBJ2-7; 10 positions agree with TRBD2. Germline V lookup: CDR1 MDHEN, CDR2 SYDVKM. Trimming removed 4 bases from V and 0 bases from J; junction bases left unmatched: 12. This CDR3 has 18 residues. CDR3 DNA: TGTGCCAGCAGTTATACCCCCCCATCTAGCGGGAGCTCCTACGAGCAGTACTTC. Its protein is CASSYTPPSSGSSYEQYF.

This sequence joins TRBV2 and TRBJ1-2; 9 bases line up with TRBD1. This CDR3 is 14 amino acids long. With 11 bases clipped from V and 2 bases from J, the junction kept 9 bases outside the gene matches. In germline, CDR1 is SNHLY, CDR2 FYNNEI. CDR3 sequence reads: CAGLRDRDNYGYTF. The CDR3 region has the DNA TGTGCCGGCCTCCGGGACAGGGACAACTATGGCTACACCTTC.

V usage is TRBV27 and J usage is TRBJ2-7; 7 bases are shared with TRBD1. J was trimmed by 3 bases and V by 5 bases; bases with no gene match: 16. The germline V gene encodes CDR1 MNHEY and CDR2 SMNVEV (reference sequence). CDR3 length: 17 residues. Here the CDR3 DNA reads TGTGCCAGCAGTCCCCGAGGGACAGAAAGATGTTGCTACGAGCAGTACTTC. This sequence encodes CASSPRGTERCCYEQYF.

The chain recombines TRBV6-4 with TRBJ2-2, with a tentative D call TRBD1 (5 bases). Trimming took 0 bases from V and 6 from J, leaving 11 bases between them. CDR3 length: 15 residues. Germline V gene lookup returns CDR1 MRHNA and CDR2 SNTAGT. CDR3 DNA: TGTGCCAGCAGTGACTCGAGTCGCAGGGCCGGGGAGCTGTTTTTT. Translating it yields CASSDSSRRAGELFF.

This chain joins TRBV9 and TRBJ2-7; D is unclear. The germline CDR1 and CDR2 sequences are SGDLS and YYNGEE. The CDR3 loop spans 15 amino acids. The germline V and J ends were trimmed by 4 bases and 2 bases, with 16 bases remaining between them. The CDR3 sequence: CASSPGAMGTYEQYF. In DNA form, the CDR3 reads TGTGCCAGCAGCCCAGGCGCTATGGGTACCTACGAGCAGTACTTC.

This clone was seen only once. V usage is TRBV11-2 and J usage is TRBJ2-7; the D is unclear. The CDR3 covers 16 residues. Germline V gives CDR1 SGHAT, CDR2 FQNNGV. V lost 0 bases to trimming and J lost 2 bases, with 14 bases between them. The CDR3 DNA reads TGTGCCAGCAGCTTAGATTGCAGAAACGGAGCCTACGAGCAGTACTTC. Translation gives CASSLDCRNGAYEQYF.

Only one count was recorded for this clone. This chain joins TRBV7-2 and TRBJ2-7, with TRBD2 matching over 11 bases. The CDR3 totals 17 residues. Germline trimming cut 1 base from V and 4 bases from J; bases unmatched to any gene: 9. Per the germline V gene, CDR1 is SGHTA and CDR2 is FQGNSA. Written as DNA, the CDR3 is TGTGCCAGCAGCTTAGTAACTAGCGGGAGTATCGGGTACGAGCAGTACTTC. This sequence encodes CASSLVTSGSIGYEQYF.